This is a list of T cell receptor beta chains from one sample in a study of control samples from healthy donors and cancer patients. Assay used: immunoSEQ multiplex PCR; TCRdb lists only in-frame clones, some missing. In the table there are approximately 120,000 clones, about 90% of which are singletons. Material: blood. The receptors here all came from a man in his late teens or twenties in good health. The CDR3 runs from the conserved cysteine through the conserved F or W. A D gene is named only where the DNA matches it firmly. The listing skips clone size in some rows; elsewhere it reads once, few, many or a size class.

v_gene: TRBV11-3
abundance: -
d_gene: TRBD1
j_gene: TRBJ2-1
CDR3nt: TGTGCCAGCAGCACCGGGACAGGGGCGAATGAGCAGTTCTTC
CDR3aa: CASSTGTGANEQFF

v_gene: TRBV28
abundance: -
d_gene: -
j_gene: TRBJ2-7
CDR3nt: TGTGCCAGCAGTAAAACGCAGGGCGAGCAGTACTTC
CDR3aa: CASSKTQGEQYF

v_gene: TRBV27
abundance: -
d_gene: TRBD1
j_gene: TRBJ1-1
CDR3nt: TGTGCCAGCAGTTGGACAGGGGGCTTGCTTGAAGCTTTCTTT
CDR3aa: CASSWTGGLLEAFF

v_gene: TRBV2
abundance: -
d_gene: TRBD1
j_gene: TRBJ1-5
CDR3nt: TGTGCCAGCAGTATCTACTTCGGGACAGGGGATCAGCCCCAGCATTTT
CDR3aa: CASSIYFGTGDQPQHF

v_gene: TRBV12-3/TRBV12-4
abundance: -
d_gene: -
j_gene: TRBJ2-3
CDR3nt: TGTGCCAGCAGCCGGGACCCCGCTCCCACGCAGTATTTT
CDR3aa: CASSRDPAPTQYF

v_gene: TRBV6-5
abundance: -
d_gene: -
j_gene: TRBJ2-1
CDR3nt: TGTGCCAGCAGTCACCGGGATCCAGAGGGAGAGCAGTTCTTC
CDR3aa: CASSHRDPEGEQFF

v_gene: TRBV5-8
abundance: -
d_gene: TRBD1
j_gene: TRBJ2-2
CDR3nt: TGTGCCAGCAGCTTGGCTCAGGGGGCGCCGACGGAGCTGTTTTTT
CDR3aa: CASSLAQGAPTELFF

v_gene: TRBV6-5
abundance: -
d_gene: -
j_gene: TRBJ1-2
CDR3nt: TGTGCCAGCAGTCCACCAGACCGCTATGGCTACACCTTC
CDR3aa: CASSPPDRYGYTF

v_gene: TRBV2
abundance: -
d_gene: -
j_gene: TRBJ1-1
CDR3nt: TGTGCCAGCAGCCCTGGCCTGGGAGCTTTCTTT
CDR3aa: CASSPGLGAFF

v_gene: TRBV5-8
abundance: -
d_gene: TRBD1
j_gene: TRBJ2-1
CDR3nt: TGTGCCAGCAGCACGGGACAGACCTACAATGAGCAGTTCTTC
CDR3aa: CASSTGQTYNEQFF

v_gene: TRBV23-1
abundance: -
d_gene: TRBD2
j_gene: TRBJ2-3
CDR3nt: TGCGCCAGCAGTCAATCGAAGCGGGAGGACACAGATACGCAGTATTTT
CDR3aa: CASSQSKREDTDTQYF

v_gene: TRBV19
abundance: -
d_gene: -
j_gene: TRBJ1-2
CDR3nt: TGTGCCAGTAGTTCCCTCAAGGCCTACACCTATGGCTACACCTTC
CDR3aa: CASSSLKAYTYGYTF

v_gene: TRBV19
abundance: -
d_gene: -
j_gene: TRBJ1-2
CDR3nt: TGTGCCAGTAGTGAACAGGGAAGAGGCTACACCTTC
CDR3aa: CASSEQGRGYTF

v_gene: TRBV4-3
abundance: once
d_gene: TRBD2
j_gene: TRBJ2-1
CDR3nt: TGCGCCAGCAGCCGCGCGGGGGAGGCCTACAATGAGCAGTTCTTC
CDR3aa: CASSRAGEAYNEQFF

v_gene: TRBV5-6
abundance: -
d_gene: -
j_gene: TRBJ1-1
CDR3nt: TGTGCCAGCAGCTCTGGCCTAAACACTGAAGCTTTCTTT
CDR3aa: CASSSGLNTEAFF

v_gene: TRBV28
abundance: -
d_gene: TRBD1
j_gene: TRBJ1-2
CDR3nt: TGTGCCAGCTTACTTTATACAGGGGGCTCTTATGGCTACACCTTC
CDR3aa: CASLLYTGGSYGYTF

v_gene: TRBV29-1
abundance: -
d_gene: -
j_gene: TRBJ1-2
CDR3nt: TGCAGCGTTGAAATGGGGGCGCTCTATGGCTACACCTTC
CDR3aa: CSVEMGALYGYTF

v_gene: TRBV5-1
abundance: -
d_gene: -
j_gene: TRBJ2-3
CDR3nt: TGCGCCAGCAGCTTCCCTAGTTTAGCAGATACGCAGTATTTT
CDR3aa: CASSFPSLADTQYF

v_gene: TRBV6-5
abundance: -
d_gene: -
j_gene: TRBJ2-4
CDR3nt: TGTGCCAGCAGGATAAACAGGACTCCCAAAAACATTCAGTACTTC
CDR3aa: CASRINRTPKNIQYF

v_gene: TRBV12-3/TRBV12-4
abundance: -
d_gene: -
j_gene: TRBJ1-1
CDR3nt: TGTGCCAGCAGTTTCGTAGGGGGGCTTGTAGCTTTCTTT
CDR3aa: CASSFVGGLVAFF

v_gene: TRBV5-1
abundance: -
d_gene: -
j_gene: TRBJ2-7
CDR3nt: TGCGCCAGCAGCTTGGCGGCTAGCGAGCAGTACTTC
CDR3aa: CASSLAASEQYF

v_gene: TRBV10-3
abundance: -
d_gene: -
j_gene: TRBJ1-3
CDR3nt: TGTGCCATCAGTGCCGGGACCAGGGCCCTCTCTGGAAACACCATATATTTT
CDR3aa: CAISAGTRALSGNTIYF

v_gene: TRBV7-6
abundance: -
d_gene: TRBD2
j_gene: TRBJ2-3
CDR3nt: TGTGCCAGCAGCCCCGCGGGACTAGCGGGCACAGATACGCAGTATTTT
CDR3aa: CASSPAGLAGTDTQYF

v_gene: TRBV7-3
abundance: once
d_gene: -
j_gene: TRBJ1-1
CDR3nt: TGTGCCAGCAGCACCACAGCGAACACTGAAGCTTTCTTT
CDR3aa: CASSTTANTEAFF

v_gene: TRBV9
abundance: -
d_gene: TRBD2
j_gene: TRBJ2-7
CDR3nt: TGTGCCAGCAGCGCAACGACTAGCGGGGGGCGCGAGCAGTACTTC
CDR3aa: CASSATTSGGREQYF

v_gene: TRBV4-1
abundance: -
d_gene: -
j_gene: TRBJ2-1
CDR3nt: TGCGCCAGCAGCCAAGAGTCGGGGTCCTACAATGAGCAGTTCTTC
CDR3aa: CASSQESGSYNEQFF

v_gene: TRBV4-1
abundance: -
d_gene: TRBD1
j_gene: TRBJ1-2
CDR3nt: TGCGCCAGCAGCCATCTTATCCCGAGACAGGGAGGGCATGGCTACACCTTC
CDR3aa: CASSHLIPRQGGHGYTF

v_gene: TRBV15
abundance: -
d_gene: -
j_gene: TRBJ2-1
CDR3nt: TGTGCCACCAGCTCCAGACACAATGAGCAGTTCTTC
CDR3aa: CATSSRHNEQFF

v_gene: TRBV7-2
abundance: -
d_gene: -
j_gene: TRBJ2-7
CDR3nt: TGTGCCAGCAGCTTTTCAGGACAGGGGCTAGCGGGACCCTACGAGCAGTACTTC
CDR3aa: CASSFSGQGLAGPYEQYF

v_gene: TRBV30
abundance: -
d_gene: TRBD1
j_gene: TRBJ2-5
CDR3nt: TGTGCTGAAAAACCGGGACAGGGGCAGGAGACCCAGTACTTC
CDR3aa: CAEKPGQGQETQYF

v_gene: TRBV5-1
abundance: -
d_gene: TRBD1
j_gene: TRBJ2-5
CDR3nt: TGCGCCAGCAGCTTGCCAGTATTACAGGGGGCAGAGACCCAGTACTTC
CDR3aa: CASSLPVLQGAETQYF

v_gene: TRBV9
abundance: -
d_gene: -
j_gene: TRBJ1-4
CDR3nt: TGTGCCAGCAGCCGGGGAGGGACAAATAATGAAAAACTGTTTTTT
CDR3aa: CASSRGGTNNEKLFF